This is a list of T cell receptor beta chains from one sample in a study of identical twins. TCRdb ran MiXCR on the 5' RACE reads and lists one entry per CDR3 protein. The table shows roughly 1,500,000 distinct CDR3 sequences, with around 29% occurring only once. The sample taken for sequencing was cord blood. These receptors came from a newborn girl in good health. CDR3s leave out the opening cysteine and the closing phenylalanine or tryptophan. Each record gives: J gene, clone size, V gene, CDR3 protein. Clone size, where shown, is once, few, many, or a class for clones that have expanded.

j_gene: TRBJ2-3; abundance: NA; v_gene: TRBV27; CDR3aa: ASSLRMRAPDTQY
j_gene: TRBJ1-6; abundance: few; v_gene: TRBV20-1; CDR3aa: SAVQGMDSPLH
j_gene: TRBJ2-7; abundance: NA; v_gene: TRBV30; CDR3aa: AWKGTGSYEQY
j_gene: TRBJ2-7; abundance: NA; v_gene: TRBV4-1; CDR3aa: ASSQVPVSYEQY
j_gene: TRBJ2-3; abundance: NA; v_gene: TRBV27; CDR3aa: ASMGLAGGEADTQY
j_gene: TRBJ2-4; abundance: NA; v_gene: TRBV20-1; CDR3aa: SAYYLIAKNIQY
j_gene: NA; abundance: many; v_gene: TRBV12-3/TRBV12-4; CDR3aa: ASSLLAGGYNEQY
j_gene: TRBJ2-1; abundance: few; v_gene: TRBV7-8; CDR3aa: ASSSNRVGYNEQF
j_gene: TRBJ2-1; abundance: few; v_gene: TRBV10-3; CDR3aa: AITRTSGMYNEQF
j_gene: TRBJ1-1; abundance: many; v_gene: TRBV4-2; CDR3aa: ASSQFRGTEAF
j_gene: TRBJ2-7; abundance: NA; v_gene: TRBV10-3; CDR3aa: AISEKQIYEQY
j_gene: TRBJ2-1; abundance: NA; v_gene: TRBV7-2; CDR3aa: ASSLVGYYSYNEQF
j_gene: TRBJ2-3; abundance: NA; v_gene: TRBV28; CDR3aa: ASTTTGLTDTQY
j_gene: TRBJ2-4; abundance: many; v_gene: TRBV5-1; CDR3aa: ASSLVASGGNIQY
j_gene: TRBJ2-5; abundance: few; v_gene: TRBV10-3; CDR3aa: AISEPSMRETQY
j_gene: TRBJ2-3; abundance: many; v_gene: TRBV20-1; CDR3aa: SAGGGPDTQY
j_gene: TRBJ2-7; abundance: few; v_gene: TRBV27; CDR3aa: ASSPQTGHEQY
j_gene: TRBJ2-1; abundance: few; v_gene: TRBV11-2; CDR3aa: ASSLDTSGIPFNEQF
j_gene: TRBJ1-1; abundance: NA; v_gene: TRBV30; CDR3aa: ACNRFVNTEAF
j_gene: TRBJ2-3; abundance: NA; v_gene: TRBV12-3/TRBV12-4; CDR3aa: ASSFRMTGARNTQY
j_gene: TRBJ2-1; abundance: once; v_gene: TRBV20-1; CDR3aa: SATRLAGYNERY
j_gene: TRBJ1-5; abundance: NA; v_gene: TRBV11-2; CDR3aa: ASSSANREIGNQPQH
j_gene: TRBJ2-7; abundance: NA; v_gene: TRBV21-1; CDR3aa: ASSKTRVEQY
j_gene: TRBJ1-2; abundance: NA; v_gene: TRBV5-1; CDR3aa: TSSAGQTSIYGHT
j_gene: TRBJ2-7; abundance: NA; v_gene: TRBV10-3; CDR3aa: AISNPGLASYEQY
j_gene: TRBJ2-7; abundance: NA; v_gene: TRBV5-1; CDR3aa: ASSGPGLAGGPVREQY
j_gene: NA; abundance: NA; v_gene: TRBV4-2; CDR3aa: ASSQERRETQY
j_gene: TRBJ1-2; abundance: few; v_gene: TRBV10-2; CDR3aa: ASSVSQGTYGYT